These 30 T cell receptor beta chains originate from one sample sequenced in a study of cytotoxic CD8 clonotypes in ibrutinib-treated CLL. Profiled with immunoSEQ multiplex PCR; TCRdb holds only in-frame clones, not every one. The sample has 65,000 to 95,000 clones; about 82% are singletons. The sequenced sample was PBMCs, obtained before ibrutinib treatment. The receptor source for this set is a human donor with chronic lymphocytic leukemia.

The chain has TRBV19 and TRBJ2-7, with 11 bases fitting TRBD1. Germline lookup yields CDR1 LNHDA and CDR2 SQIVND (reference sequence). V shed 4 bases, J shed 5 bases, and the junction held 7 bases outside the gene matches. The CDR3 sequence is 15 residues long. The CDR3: CASSTLGQGAHEQYF. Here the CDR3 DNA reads TGTGCCAGTAGTACTTTAGGACAGGGGGCCCACGAGCAGTACTTC.

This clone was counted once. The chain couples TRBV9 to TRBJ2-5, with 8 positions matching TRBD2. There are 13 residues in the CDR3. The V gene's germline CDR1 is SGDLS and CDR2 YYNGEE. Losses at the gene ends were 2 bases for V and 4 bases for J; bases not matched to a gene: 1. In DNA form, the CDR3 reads TGTGCCAGCAGCGTTAGCGGGACAGAGACCCAGTACTTC. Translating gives CASSVSGTETQYF.

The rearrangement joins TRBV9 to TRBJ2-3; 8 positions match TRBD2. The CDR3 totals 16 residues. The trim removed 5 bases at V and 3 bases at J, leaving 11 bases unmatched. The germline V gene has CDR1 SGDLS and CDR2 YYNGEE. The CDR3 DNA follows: TGTGCCAGCAGGAGCGGGAGCGGTGGGGTGACAGATACGCAGTATTTT. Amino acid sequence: CASRSGSGGVTDTQYF.

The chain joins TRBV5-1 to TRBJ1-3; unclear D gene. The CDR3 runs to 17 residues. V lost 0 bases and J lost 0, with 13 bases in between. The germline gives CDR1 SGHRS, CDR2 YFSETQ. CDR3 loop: CASSLVAGENSGNTIYF. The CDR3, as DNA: TGCGCCAGCAGCTTGGTGGCAGGTGAAAACTCTGGAAACACCATATATTTT.

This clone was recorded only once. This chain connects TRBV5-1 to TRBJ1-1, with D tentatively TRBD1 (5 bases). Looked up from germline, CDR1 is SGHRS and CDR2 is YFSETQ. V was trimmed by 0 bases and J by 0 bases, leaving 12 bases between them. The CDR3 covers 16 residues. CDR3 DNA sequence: TGCGCCAGCAGCTTGGCCTCGGGGCAGATGAACACTGAAGCTTTCTTT. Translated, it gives CASSLASGQMNTEAFF.

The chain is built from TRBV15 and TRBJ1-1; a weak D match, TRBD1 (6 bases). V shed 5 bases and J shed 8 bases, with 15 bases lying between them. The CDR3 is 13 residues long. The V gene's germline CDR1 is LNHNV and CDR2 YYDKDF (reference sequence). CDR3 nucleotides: TGTGCCACCAGCCTTTTGGGGGGGGCCGAAGCTTTCTTT. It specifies CATSLLGGAEAFF.

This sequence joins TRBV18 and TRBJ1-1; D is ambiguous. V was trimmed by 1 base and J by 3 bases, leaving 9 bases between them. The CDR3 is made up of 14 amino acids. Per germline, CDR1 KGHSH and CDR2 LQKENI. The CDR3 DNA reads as TGTGCCAGCTCACCACAGGGTGAGGACACTGAAGCTTTCTTT. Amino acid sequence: CASSPQGEDTEAFF.

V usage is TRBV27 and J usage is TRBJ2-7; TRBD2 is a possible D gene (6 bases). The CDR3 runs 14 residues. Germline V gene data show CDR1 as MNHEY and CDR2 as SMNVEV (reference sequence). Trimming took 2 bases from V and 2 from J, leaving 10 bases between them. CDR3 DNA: TGTGCCAGCAGTTTACGGAGGGCGACCTACGAGCAGTACTTC. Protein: CASSLRRATYEQYF.

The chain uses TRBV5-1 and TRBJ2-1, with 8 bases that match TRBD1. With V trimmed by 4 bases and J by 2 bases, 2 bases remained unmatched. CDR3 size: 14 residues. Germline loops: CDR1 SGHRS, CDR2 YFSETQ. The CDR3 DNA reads TGCGCCAGCAGCCCGGGACAGGCCTACAATGAGCAGTTCTTC. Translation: CASSPGQAYNEQFF.

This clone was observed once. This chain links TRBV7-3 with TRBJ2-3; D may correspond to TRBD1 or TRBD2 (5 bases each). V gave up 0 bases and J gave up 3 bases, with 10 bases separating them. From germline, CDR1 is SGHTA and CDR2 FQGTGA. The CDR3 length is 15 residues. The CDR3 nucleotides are TGTGCCAGCAGCTTAACTCCGGGACCGACAGATACGCAGTATTTT. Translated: CASSLTPGPTDTQYF.

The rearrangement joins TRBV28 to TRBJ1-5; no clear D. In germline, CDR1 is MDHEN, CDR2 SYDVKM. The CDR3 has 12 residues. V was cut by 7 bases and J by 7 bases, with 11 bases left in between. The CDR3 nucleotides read TGTGCCAGCAAAATTCAGGAACAGCCCCAGCATTTT. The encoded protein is CASKIQEQPQHF. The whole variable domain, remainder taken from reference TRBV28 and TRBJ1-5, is DVKVTQSSRYLVKRTGEKVFLECVQDMDHENMFWYRQDPGLGLRLIYFSYDVKMKEKGDIPEGYSVSREKKERFSLILESASTNQTSMYLCASKIQEQPQHFGDGTRLSIL.

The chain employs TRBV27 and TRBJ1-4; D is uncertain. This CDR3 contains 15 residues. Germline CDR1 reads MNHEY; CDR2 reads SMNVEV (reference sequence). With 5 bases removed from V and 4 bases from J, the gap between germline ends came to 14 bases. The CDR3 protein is CASSPSRRGNEKLFF. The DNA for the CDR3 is TGTGCCAGCAGTCCATCGAGGCGGGGTAATGAAAAACTGTTTTTT. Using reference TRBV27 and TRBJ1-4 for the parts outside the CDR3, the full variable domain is EAQVTQNPRYLITVTGKKLTVTCSQNMNHEYMSWYRQDPGLGLRQIYYSMNVEVTDKGDVPEGYKVSRKEKRNFPLILESPSPNQTSLYFCASSPSRRGNEKLFFGSGTQLSVL.

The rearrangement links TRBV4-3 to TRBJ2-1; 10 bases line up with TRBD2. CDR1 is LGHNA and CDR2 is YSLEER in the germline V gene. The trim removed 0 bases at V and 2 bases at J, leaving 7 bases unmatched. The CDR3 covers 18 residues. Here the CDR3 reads CASSQENPSGSTYNEQFF. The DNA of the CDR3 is TGCGCCAGCAGCCAAGAGAACCCTAGCGGGAGTACCTACAATGAGCAGTTCTTC.

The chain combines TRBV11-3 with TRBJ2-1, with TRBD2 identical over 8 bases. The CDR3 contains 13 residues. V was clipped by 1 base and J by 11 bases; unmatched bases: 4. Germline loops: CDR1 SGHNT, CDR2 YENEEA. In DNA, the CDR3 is TGTGCCAGCAGCTTAGGAGCGGGAGCGCAGCAGTTCTTC. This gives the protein CASSLGAGAQQFF. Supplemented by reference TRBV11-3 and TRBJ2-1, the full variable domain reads EAGVVQSPRYKIIEKKQPVAFWCNPISGHNTLYWYLQNLGQGPELLIRYENEEAVDDSQLPKDRFSAERLKGVDSTLKIQPAELGDSAVYLCASSLGAGAQQFFGPGTRLTVL.

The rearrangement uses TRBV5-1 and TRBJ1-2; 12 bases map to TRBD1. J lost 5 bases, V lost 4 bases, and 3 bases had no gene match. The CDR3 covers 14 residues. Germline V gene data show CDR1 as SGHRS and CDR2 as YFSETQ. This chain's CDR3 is CASSTGQGAYGYTF. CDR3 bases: TGCGCCAGCAGCACGGGACAGGGGGCTTATGGCTACACCTTC.

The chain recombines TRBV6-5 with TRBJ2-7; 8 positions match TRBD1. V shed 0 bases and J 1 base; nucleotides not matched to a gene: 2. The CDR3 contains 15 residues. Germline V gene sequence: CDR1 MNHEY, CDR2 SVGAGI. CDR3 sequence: CASSYSYRGSYEQYF. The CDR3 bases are TGTGCCAGCAGTTACTCGTACAGGGGGTCCTACGAGCAGTACTTC.

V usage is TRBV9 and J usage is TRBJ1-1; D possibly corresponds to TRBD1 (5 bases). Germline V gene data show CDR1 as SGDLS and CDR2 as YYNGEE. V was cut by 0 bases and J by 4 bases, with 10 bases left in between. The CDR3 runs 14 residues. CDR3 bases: TGTGCCAGCAGCGTAGTTGCGGGGGGCACTGAAGCTTTCTTT. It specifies CASSVVAGGTEAFF. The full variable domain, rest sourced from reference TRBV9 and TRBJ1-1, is DSGVTQTPKHLITATGQRVTLRCSPRSGDLSVYWYQQSLDQGLQFLIQYYNGEERAKGNILERFSAQQFPDLHSELNLSSLELGDSALYFCASSVVAGGTEAFFGQGTRLTVV.

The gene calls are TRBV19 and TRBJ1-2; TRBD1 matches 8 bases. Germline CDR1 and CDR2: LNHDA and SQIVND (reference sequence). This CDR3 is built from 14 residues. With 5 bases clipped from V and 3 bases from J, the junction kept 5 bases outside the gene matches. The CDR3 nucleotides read TGTGCCAGTAGTCCCGGACAGGGTTACTATGGCTACACCTTC. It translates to CASSPGQGYYGYTF.

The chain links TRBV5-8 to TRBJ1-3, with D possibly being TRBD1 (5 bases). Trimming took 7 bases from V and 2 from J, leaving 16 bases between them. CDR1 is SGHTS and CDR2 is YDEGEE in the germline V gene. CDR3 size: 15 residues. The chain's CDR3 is CASGLGGGTGNTIYF. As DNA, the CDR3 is TGTGCCAGCGGTCTGGGCGGGGGGACTGGAAACACCATATATTTT.

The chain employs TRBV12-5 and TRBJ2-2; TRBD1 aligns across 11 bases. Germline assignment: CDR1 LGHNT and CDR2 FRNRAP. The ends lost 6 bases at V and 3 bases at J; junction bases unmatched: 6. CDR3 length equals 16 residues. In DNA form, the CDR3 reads TGTGCTAGTGGATGGGGACAGGGGGATTACACCGGGGAGCTGTTTTTT. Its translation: CASGWGQGDYTGELFF.

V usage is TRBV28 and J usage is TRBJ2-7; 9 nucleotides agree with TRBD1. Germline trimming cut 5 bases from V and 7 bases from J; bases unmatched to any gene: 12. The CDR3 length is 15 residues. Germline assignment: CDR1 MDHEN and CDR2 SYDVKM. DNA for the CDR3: TGTGCCAGCAGTCCCCCGGACAGGGGTTGGGGGGAGCAGTACTTC. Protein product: CASSPPDRGWGEQYF.

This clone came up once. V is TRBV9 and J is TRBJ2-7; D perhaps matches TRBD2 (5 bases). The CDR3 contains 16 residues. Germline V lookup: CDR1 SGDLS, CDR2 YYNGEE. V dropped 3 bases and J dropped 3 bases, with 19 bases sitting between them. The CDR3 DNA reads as TGTGCCAGCAGCGGAGAGGGTGAGGATGGGGACTACGAGCAGTACTTC. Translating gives CASSGEGEDGDYEQYF.

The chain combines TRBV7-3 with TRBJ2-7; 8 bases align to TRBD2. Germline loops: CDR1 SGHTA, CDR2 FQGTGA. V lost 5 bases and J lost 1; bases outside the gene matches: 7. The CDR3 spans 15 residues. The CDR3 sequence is CASSPNSGVSYEQYF. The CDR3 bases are TGTGCCAGCAGCCCGAATAGCGGGGTTTCCTACGAGCAGTACTTC. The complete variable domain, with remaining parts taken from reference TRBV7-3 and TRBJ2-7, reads GAGVSQTPSNKVTEKGKYVELRCDPISGHTALYWYRQSLGQGPEFLIYFQGTGAADDSGLPNDRFFAVRPEGSVSTLKIQRTERGDSAVYLCASSPNSGVSYEQYFGPGTRLTVT.

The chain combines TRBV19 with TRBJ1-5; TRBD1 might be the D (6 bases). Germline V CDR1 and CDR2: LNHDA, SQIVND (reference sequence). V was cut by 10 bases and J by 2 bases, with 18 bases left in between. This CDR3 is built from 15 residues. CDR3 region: CATNPAGVGNQPQHF. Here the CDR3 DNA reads TGTGCCACTAACCCAGCAGGGGTCGGCAATCAGCCCCAGCATTTT.

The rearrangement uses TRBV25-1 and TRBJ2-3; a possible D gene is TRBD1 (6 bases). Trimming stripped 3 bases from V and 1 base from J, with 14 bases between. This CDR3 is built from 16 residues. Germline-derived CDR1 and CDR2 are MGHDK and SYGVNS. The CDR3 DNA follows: TGTGCCAGCAGTGACCGGCAGGCAGGGGGCACAGATACGCAGTATTTT. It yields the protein CASSDRQAGGTDTQYF.

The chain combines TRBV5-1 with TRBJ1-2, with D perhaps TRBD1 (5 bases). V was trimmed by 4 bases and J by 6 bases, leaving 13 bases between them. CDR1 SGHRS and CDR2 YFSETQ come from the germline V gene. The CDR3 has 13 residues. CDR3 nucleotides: TGCGCCAGCAGCGTCCAGGGAACCGATGGCTACACCTTC. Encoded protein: CASSVQGTDGYTF.

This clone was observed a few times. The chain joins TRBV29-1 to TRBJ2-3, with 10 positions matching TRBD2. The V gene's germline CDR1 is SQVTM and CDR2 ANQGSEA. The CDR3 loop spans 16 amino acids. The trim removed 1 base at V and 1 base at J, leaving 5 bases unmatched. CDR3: CSVEGPSGSGTDTQYF. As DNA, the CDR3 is TGCAGCGTTGAAGGCCCTAGCGGGAGTGGCACAGATACGCAGTATTTT.

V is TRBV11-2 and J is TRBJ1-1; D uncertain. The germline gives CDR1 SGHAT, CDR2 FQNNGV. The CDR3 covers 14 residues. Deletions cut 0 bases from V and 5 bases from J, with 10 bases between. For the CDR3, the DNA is TGTGCCAGCAGCTTAGAAGGGCTGGGGACTGAAGCTTTCTTT. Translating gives CASSLEGLGTEAFF.

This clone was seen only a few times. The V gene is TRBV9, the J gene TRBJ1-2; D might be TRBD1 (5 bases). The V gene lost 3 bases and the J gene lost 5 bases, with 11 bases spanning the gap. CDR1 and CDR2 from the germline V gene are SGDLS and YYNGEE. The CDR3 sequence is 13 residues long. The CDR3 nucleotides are TGTGCCAGCAGCGCTCAGCGGGGGTATGGCTACACCTTC. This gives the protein CASSAQRGYGYTF. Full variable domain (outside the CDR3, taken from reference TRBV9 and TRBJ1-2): DSGVTQTPKHLITATGQRVTLRCSPRSGDLSVYWYQQSLDQGLQFLIQYYNGEERAKGNILERFSAQQFPDLHSELNLSSLELGDSALYFCASSAQRGYGYTFGSGTRLTVV.

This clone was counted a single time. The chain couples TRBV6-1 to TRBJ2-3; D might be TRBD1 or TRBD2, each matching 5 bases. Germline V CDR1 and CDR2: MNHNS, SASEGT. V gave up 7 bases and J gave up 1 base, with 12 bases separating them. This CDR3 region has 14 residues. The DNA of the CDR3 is TGTGCCAGCACCCTCTCGGGGCGCACAGATACGCAGTATTTT. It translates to CASTLSGRTDTQYF.